The rows below give T cell receptor beta chains drawn from one sample of a study of shared clonotypes between healthy human individuals. Profiling relied on immunoSEQ multiplex PCR, and the TCRdb table lists in-frame clones only, not all of them. The sample records some 740,000 clones, 85% to 95% being singletons. The sequencing input was naive CD8+ T cells sorted from blood. The receptors derive from a man aged 30 to 45 in good health. Each CDR3 is given with its conserved first and last residue. Each record gives: CDR3 length, D gene, J gene, V gene, clone size, CDR3 protein, CDR3 DNA. The D gene is left open where the match is weak. The size entry is marked missing in some rows and otherwise reads once, few, many or a size class.

>11|-|TRBJ2-7|TRBV29-1|-
CSVEGRDEQYF
TGCAGCGTTGAAGGCAGGGACGAGCAGTACTTC
>17|TRBD1|TRBJ2-7|TRBV30|-
CAWSAVLRMDRVHEQYF
TGTGCCTGGAGTGCAGTCCTCCGGATGGACAGGGTTCACGAGCAGTACTTC
>14|-|TRBJ2-7|TRBV2|-
CASSEGNSRSEQYF
TGTGCCAGCAGTGAGGGAAACTCCCGAAGCGAGCAGTACTTC
>20|TRBD1|TRBJ2-7|TRBV28|-
CASSLRLGDRGPARFYEQYF
TGTGCCAGCAGTTTAAGATTGGGGGACAGGGGGCCTGCAAGATTCTACGAGCAGTACTTC
>18|TRBD2|TRBJ2-1|TRBV7-6|-
CASSLVAGTRPLQGEQFF
TGTGCCAGCAGCTTAGTTGCCGGGACTAGACCCCTACAAGGTGAGCAGTTCTTC
>14|-|TRBJ1-2|TRBV9|-
CASSGVFGQNGYTF
TGTGCCAGCAGCGGCGTCTTCGGACAGAATGGCTACACCTTC
>16|-|TRBJ2-2|TRBV19|-
CASSPWGTVNTGELFF
TGTGCCAGTAGCCCCTGGGGAACCGTCAACACCGGGGAGCTGTTTTTT
>14|-|TRBJ2-2|TRBV9|-
CASSVGGGTGELFF
TGTGCCAGCAGCGTCGGGGGAGGAACCGGGGAGCTGTTTTTT
>18|TRBD2|TRBJ2-1|TRBV7-6|-
CASSLVGGLADQYNEQFF
TGTGCCAGCAGCTTAGTAGGGGGACTAGCGGACCAGTACAATGAGCAGTTCTTC
>13|TRBD1|TRBJ2-7|TRBV30|once
CALDRGYYGEQYF
TGTGCCCTAGACAGGGGGTATTACGGCGAGCAGTACTTC
>15|-|TRBJ1-5|TRBV30|-
CAWSQYTGGNQPQHF
TGTGCCTGGAGTCAATATACAGGAGGCAATCAGCCCCAGCATTTT
>13|-|TRBJ2-7|TRBV7-9|few
CASSPQGRYEQYF
TGTGCCAGCAGCCCCCAGGGGCGCTACGAGCAGTACTTC
>15|TRBD1|TRBJ1-1|TRBV10-1|-
CASSESRTGSTEAFF
TGCGCCAGCAGTGAGTCGAGGACAGGGTCCACTGAAGCTTTCTTT
>16|TRBD2|TRBJ2-7|TRBV5-8|-
CASSLSSGVSSYEQYF
TGTGCCAGCAGCTTGTCTAGCGGGGTGAGCTCCTACGAGCAGTACTTC
>15|TRBD2|TRBJ2-7|TRBV5-8|-
CASSPTGLELYEQYF
TGTGCCAGCAGCCCGACGGGACTAGAGCTCTACGAGCAGTACTTC
>13|-|TRBJ1-5|TRBV2|-
CASSEWGNQPQHF
TGTGCCAGCAGTGAATGGGGAAATCAGCCCCAGCATTTT
>13|-|TRBJ1-2|TRBV5-6|-
CASSSQRIYGYTF
TGTGCCAGCAGCTCTCAACGGATCTATGGCTACACCTTC
>18|-|TRBJ1-3|TRBV5-1|-
CASRSGVGGADSGNTIYF
TGCGCCAGCAGGTCAGGGGTCGGGGGCGCGGATTCTGGAAACACCATATATTTT
>12|-|TRBJ2-3|TRBV21-1|-
CASSPNTATQYF
TGTGCCAGCAGCCCGAACACCGCTACGCAGTATTTT
>17|TRBD1|TRBJ2-1|TRBV28|-
CASSTPSRGIFDNEQFF
TGTGCCAGCAGTACGCCCAGCAGGGGGATTTTTGACAATGAGCAGTTCTTC